The sequence of this T cell receptor (beta chain) was determined in a study of T-cell reconstitution after alpha-beta-depleted transplantation in children. Points on this clonotype: Its target is not known.

The TCRbeta library incorporated unique molecular identifiers. Using its own MiXCR run on the PCR reads, TCRdb lists one record per CDR3 protein. The data hold roughly 310,000 distinct CDR3 sequences, with around 25% observed a single time. The study, taken as a whole, reports: At day 60, the high TCRbeta diversity found in some patients originated from recipient T cells and thymic progenitors that had survived. The authors attributed T-cell counts and diversity one year after transplant mostly to newly produced T cells.

CDR1 is ENHRY, CDR2 SYGVKD, per germline. After removal of 6 bases from V and 1 base from J, the junction contained 2 bases not matched to a gene. CDR3 length: 13 amino acids. This TCR derives from a male patient between 10 and 17 years old who had a stem cell transplant for acute lymphoblastic leukemia, so the T cells may come from the graft donor. Sequencing was performed on PBMCs, mostly from graft donor cells, taken 180 days after TCRalphabeta/CD19-depleted stem cell transplant. The gene calls are TRBV10-3 and TRBJ1-1; 7 nucleotides line up with TRBD1. This chain's CDR3 is CAIRDRPNTEAFF. The CDR3 nucleotides are TGTGCCATCAGGGACAGGCCGAACACTGAAGCTTTCTTT.